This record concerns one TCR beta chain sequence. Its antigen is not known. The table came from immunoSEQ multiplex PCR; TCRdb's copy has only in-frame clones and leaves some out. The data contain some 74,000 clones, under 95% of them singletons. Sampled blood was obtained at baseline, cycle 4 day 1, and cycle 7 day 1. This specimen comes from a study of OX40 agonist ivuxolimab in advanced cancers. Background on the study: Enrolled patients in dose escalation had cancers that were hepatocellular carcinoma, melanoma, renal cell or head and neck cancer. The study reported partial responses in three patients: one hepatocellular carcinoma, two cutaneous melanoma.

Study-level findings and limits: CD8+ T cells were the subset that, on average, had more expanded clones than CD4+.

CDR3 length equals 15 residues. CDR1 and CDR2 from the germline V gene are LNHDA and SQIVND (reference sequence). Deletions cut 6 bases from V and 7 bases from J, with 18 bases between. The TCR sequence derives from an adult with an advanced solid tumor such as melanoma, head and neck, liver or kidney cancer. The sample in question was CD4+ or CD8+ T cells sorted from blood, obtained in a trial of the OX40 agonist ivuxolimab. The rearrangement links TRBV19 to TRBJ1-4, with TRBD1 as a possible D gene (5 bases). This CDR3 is CASRLMGVAREKLFF. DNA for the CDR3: TGTGCCAGTAGACTAATGGGGGTCGCGCGTGAAAAACTGTTTTTT.